A selection of T cell receptor beta chains follows, all from one sample in a study of blood T cell repertoires in COVID-19. Clones were sequenced by immunoSEQ multiplex PCR, and TCRdb holds only the in-frame ones, with some missing. The sample has about 120,000 clones; about 80% are singletons. The sequencing sample was made of peripheral blood. Source of these receptors: a human donor in a cohort sampled during active COVID-19. Each CDR3 is given with its conserved first and last residue. The D gene is left open where the match is weak. Not all rows give a size; the values are once, few, many and, for expanded clones, a class.

v_call,j_call,clone_size,d_call,cdr3_nt,cdr3_aa
TRBV5-1,TRBJ1-1,.,.,TGCGCCAGCCGTAACCAGGGGAGTAACACTGAAGCTTTCTTT,CASRNQGSNTEAFF
TRBV28,TRBJ2-3,.,.,TGTGCCAGCAGTTTAAACCAGGGGTGGGCAGATACGCAGTATTTT,CASSLNQGWADTQYF
TRBV5-4,TRBJ1-3,few,.,TGTGCCAGCAGCTGGGCAGGGGCCGGAAACACCATATATTTT,CASSWAGAGNTIYF
TRBV28,TRBJ2-7,.,TRBD1,TGTGCCAGCAGGACAGGGTCGAGCTCCTACGAGCAGTACTTC,CASRTGSSSYEQYF
TRBV7-3,TRBJ2-3,.,TRBD2,TGTGCCAGCAGCTTTAGCGGGAGGGCACAAGATACGCAGTATTTT,CASSFSGRAQDTQYF
TRBV5-1,TRBJ2-1,.,TRBD2,TGCGCCAGCGAGGGCCTAGCGGGAGCTTACAATGAGCAGTTCTTC,CASEGLAGAYNEQFF
TRBV2,TRBJ2-1,.,TRBD2,TGTGCCAGCAGTGAAAGACTAGCGGGGGCCAATGAGCAGTTCTTC,CASSERLAGANEQFF
TRBV6-5,TRBJ1-3,few,.,TGTGCCAGCAGTAGGACAGCCCCTGGAAACACCATATATTTT,CASSRTAPGNTIYF
TRBV27,TRBJ2-2,.,TRBD1,TGTGCCAGCAGTGCCCGGACAGGGGAAACCGGGGAGCTGTTTTTT,CASSARTGETGELFF
TRBV9,TRBJ2-3,.,TRBD1,TGTGCCAGCAGCGGGCCGGGACAGGGGGCTCCCACAGATACGCAGTATTTT,CASSGPGQGAPTDTQYF
TRBV29-1,TRBJ2-3,.,.,TGCAGCGTTGGGAAGTTGGGGGCCACAGATACGCAGTATTTT,CSVGKLGATDTQYF
TRBV7-8,TRBJ1-1,many,TRBD1,TGTGCCAGCAGCTTAACAGGGGGCACTGAAGCTTTCTTT,CASSLTGGTEAFF
TRBV7-9,TRBJ1-4,.,TRBD1,TGTGCCAGCAGACGGGGACAGGGAAAAGATGAAAAACTGTTTTTT,CASRRGQGKDEKLFF
TRBV12-5,TRBJ1-2,.,.,TGTGCTAGTGCCCCATCGGGGGCTAACTATGGCTACACCTTC,CASAPSGANYGYTF
TRBV6-6,TRBJ2-2,.,TRBD1,TGTGCCAGCAGCTTCGACAGGGTGGGCGGGGAGCTGTTTTTT,CASSFDRVGGELFF
TRBV28,TRBJ1-4,.,.,TGTGCCAGCAGTTTATACAGGGATAATGACAAACTGTTTTTT,CASSLYRDNDKLFF
TRBV7-9,TRBJ2-1,.,TRBD2,TGTGCCAGCAGCTTAGCGGGACTAGCGGGAGGGAGATTTTACAATGAGCAGTTCTTC,CASSLAGLAGGRFYNEQFF
TRBV5-8,TRBJ2-7,.,.,TGTGCCAGCAGACCTGACAGTTACGAGCAGTACTTC,CASRPDSYEQYF
TRBV3-1/TRBV3-2,TRBJ2-1,.,.,TGTGCCAGCAGACGAGGCGGGTACAATGAGCAGTTCTTC,CASRRGGYNEQFF
TRBV7-2,TRBJ2-1,once,.,TGTGCCAGCAGCTTCGGGGTTCCAAGCAATGAGCAGTTCTTC,CASSFGVPSNEQFF
TRBV9,TRBJ1-3,.,TRBD1,TGTGCCAGCAGCGTAGACCCCCCGGGGACAGGGAGAAACACCATATATTTT,CASSVDPPGTGRNTIYF
TRBV2,TRBJ2-3,once,TRBD2,TGTGCCAGCAGTGAAGGTAGCGGGGGCGCAGATACGCAGTATTTT,CASSEGSGGADTQYF
TRBV4-1,TRBJ1-1,.,.,TGCGCCAGCAGCCAACTAGGAGCTCCGAACACTGAAGCTTTCTTT,CASSQLGAPNTEAFF
TRBV3-1/TRBV3-2,TRBJ2-1,once,TRBD2,TGTGCCAGCAGCCACGGAGCGGGGTCCACCAATGAGCAGTTCTTC,CASSHGAGSTNEQFF
TRBV27,TRBJ2-7,.,TRBD2,TGTGCCAGCAGTTTATGGGGCCCCGGGGGGGAGCAGTACTTC,CASSLWGPGGEQYF
TRBV2,TRBJ2-3,.,TRBD2,TGTGCCAGCAGTCTTAGCGGGAGCACAGATACGCAGTATTTT,CASSLSGSTDTQYF
TRBV27,TRBJ1-6,few,.,TGTGCCAGCACCCCCTTGGTCCCGGGTTCACCCCTCCACTTT,CASTPLVPGSPLHF
TRBV7-9,TRBJ2-7,.,TRBD1,TGTGCCAGCAGCGGATCAGACAGGGTGCTCTACGAGCAGTACTTC,CASSGSDRVLYEQYF
TRBV5-6,TRBJ2-1,.,.,TGTGCCAGCAGCTTGGACTATTCGAGCTCCTACAATGAGCAGTTCTTC,CASSLDYSSSYNEQFF
TRBV6-4,TRBJ2-1,.,.,TGTGCCAGCAGTGGGGGTAGGAGAATGGGGCGGTTCTTC,CASSGGRRMGRFF
TRBV6-1,TRBJ2-1,.,TRBD2,TGTGCCAGCAGACACCAGACTAGCGGCAATGAGCAGTTCTTC,CASRHQTSGNEQFF
TRBV3-1/TRBV3-2,TRBJ2-1,.,.,TGTGCCAGCAGCCAAGGTGGAGGGAGCGCGTTCTTC,CASSQGGGSAFF
TRBV7-2,TRBJ1-3,.,.,TGTGCCAGCAGCTTAGAACAGTTGCTCTTCTCTGGAAACACCATATATTTT,CASSLEQLLFSGNTIYF
TRBV20-1,TRBJ1-5,few,.,TGCAGTGCTAGTGAACAGAAGCAATCAGCCCAGCATTTT,CSASEQKQSAQHF
TRBV19,TRBJ2-3,.,.,TGTGCCAGTAGTCCACGGGGATCAGTAACGGATACGCAGTATTTT,CASSPRGSVTDTQYF
TRBV27,TRBJ1-6,.,TRBD1,TGTGCCAGCAGTGCCGGACAGGGGGCAGGAACACCCCTCCACTTT,CASSAGQGAGTPLHF
TRBV7-3,TRBJ2-1,.,.,TGTGCCAGCGGACCCGACCCATCAGGGGATGAGCAGTTCTTC,CASGPDPSGDEQFF
TRBV25-1,TRBJ2-1,.,TRBD1,TGTGCCAGTGGTCTGGGACAGGGAAGGTCCGGGCCCTACAATGAGCAGTTCTTC,CASGLGQGRSGPYNEQFF
TRBV7-9,TRBJ2-5,few,TRBD1,TGTGCCAGCAGCCAGTGGTCAGGGGGTTCAGAGACCCAGTACTTC,CASSQWSGGSETQYF
TRBV7-2,TRBJ2-3,.,TRBD1,TGTGCCAGCAGCGCCCTTCAGACAGGGGGGCATACGCAGTATTTT,CASSALQTGGHTQYF
TRBV6-2/TRBV6-3,TRBJ2-7,.,TRBD2,TGTGCCAGCAACCCACAGGGACTAGCGCCCTACGAGCAGTACTTC,CASNPQGLAPYEQYF
TRBV11-2,TRBJ2-2,.,TRBD2,TGTGCCAGCAGCTGGGCTAGCGGGGGCGGGACCACCGGGGAGCTGTTTTTT,CASSWASGGGTTGELFF
TRBV20-1,TRBJ2-7,.,TRBD2,TGCAGTGCTAGTCGGACTAGCGGCTCTATGGACGAGCAGTACTTC,CSASRTSGSMDEQYF
TRBV6-6,TRBJ2-7,many,TRBD1,TGTGCCAGCAGGGGGACAGCGGATTACGAGCAGTACTTC,CASRGTADYEQYF
TRBV19,TRBJ2-1,.,TRBD1,TGTGCCAGTACTCTAGACAGGGACTCCTACAATGAGCAGTTCTTC,CASTLDRDSYNEQFF
TRBV6-2/TRBV6-3,TRBJ1-2,.,.,TGTGCCAGCAGTCGTCATACCGACATTAACTATGGCTACACCTTC,CASSRHTDINYGYTF
TRBV2,TRBJ2-3,.,.,TGTGCCAGCAGTCCCGACAGAACCACAGATACGCAGTATTTT,CASSPDRTTDTQYF
TRBV28,TRBJ1-3,.,.,TGTGCCAGCAGTTCAGGGGATTTGATCCGAAACACCATATATTTT,CASSSGDLIRNTIYF
TRBV7-9,TRBJ2-7,.,TRBD1,TGTGCCAGCAGCCCTCACAGGGGGAGCTCCTACGAGCAGTACTTC,CASSPHRGSSYEQYF
TRBV9,TRBJ2-6,.,TRBD1,TGTGCCAGCAGCTCCCGGGACAGGTTCTCTGGGGCCAACGTCCTGACTTTC,CASSSRDRFSGANVLTF
TRBV10-3,TRBJ2-2,.,TRBD1,TGTGCCATCACAAGGGACAGGAACACCGGGGAGCTGTTTTTT,CAITRDRNTGELFF
TRBV4-2,TRBJ1-5,once,TRBD1,TGTGCCAGCAGCCTTGACAGGGGAAATCAGCCCCAGCATTTT,CASSLDRGNQPQHF
TRBV2,TRBJ2-5,.,TRBD2,TGTGCCAGCAGTAGCGGGGGAATGGAGACCCAGTACTTC,CASSSGGMETQYF
TRBV4-2,TRBJ2-3,.,.,TGTGCCAGCAGCCACGCAAGGACGGGAAGCACAGATACGCAGTATTTT,CASSHARTGSTDTQYF
TRBV28,TRBJ1-1,.,TRBD1,TGTGCCAGCAGCGCAGGGGGCGCATCCACTGAAGCTTTCTTT,CASSAGGASTEAFF
TRBV5-1,TRBJ2-5,.,TRBD1,TGCGCCAGCAGCCGGGACAGGGGGCAGGGGGAGACCCAGTACTTC,CASSRDRGQGETQYF
TRBV3-1/TRBV3-2,TRBJ2-7,.,.,TGTGCCAGCAGCCAAGATTGGGCAGCCTACGAGCAGTACTTC,CASSQDWAAYEQYF
TRBV28,TRBJ2-7,.,TRBD2,TGTGCCAGCAGACCAACTAGCGGATTCTCCTACGAGCAGTACTTC,CASRPTSGFSYEQYF
TRBV19,TRBJ1-1,once,.,TGTGCCAGTAGTGTAACAGGGATAGGCACTGAAGCTTTCTTT,CASSVTGIGTEAFF
TRBV6-6,TRBJ2-7,.,TRBD1,TGTGCCAGCAGTTACGACGGACAGGCCCACGAGCAGTACTTC,CASSYDGQAHEQYF